Listed here are 29 T cell receptor beta chains from one sample, sequenced in a study of shared clonotypes between healthy human individuals (dated by TCRdb to the early 2020s). The method was the immunoSEQ multiplex PCR assay. TCRdb holds this immuneACCESS table with in-frame rearrangements only. Some clones are missing; in checked studies, unresolved V genes explain under half, and the rest has no known cause. This sample comprises around 500,000 clones, about 72% of them detected only once. The top ten constitute more than 10% of the sample. Sample: PBMCs. These receptors all come from a woman in her 40s in good health. Some clones in this sample may be carry-over from other donors' samples.

This clone was found a few times. The chain has TRBV7-9 and TRBJ2-2, with D possibly being TRBD2 (6 bases). CDR1 is SEHNR and CDR2 is FQNEAQ in the germline V gene (reference sequence). V gave up 0 bases and J gave up 5 bases, with 19 bases separating them. There are 18 residues in the CDR3. CDR3 coding DNA: TGTGCCAGCAGCTTAGCGGACGGCCCAGCGGGTTGGACCGGGGAGCTGTTTTTT. This gives the protein CASSLADGPAGWTGELFF.

CDR3 residues: CASSMARSSYNEQFF. CDR3 DNA sequence: TGTGCCAGTAGTATGGCCAGAAGCTCCTACAATGAGCAGTTCTTC. The genes are TRBV19 and TRBJ2-1; D call uncertain. V gave up 3 bases and J gave up 0 bases, with 9 bases separating them. Per the germline V gene, CDR1 is LNHDA and CDR2 is SQIVND (reference sequence). The CDR3 sequence is 15 residues long.

The CDR3 nucleotides read TGTGCCAGCAGTACAATCGGGGGTGACTATGGCTACACCTTC. Amino acid sequence: CASSTIGGDYGYTF. The rearrangement links TRBV7-2 to TRBJ1-2, with D possibly TRBD1 on 5 matching bases. CDR3 size: 14 residues. The germline CDR1 and CDR2 sequences are SGHTA and FQGNSA. Trimming shortened V by 6 bases and J by 3 bases, and 14 bases separated the two germline ends.

This clone was observed a single time. The chain is built from TRBV6-1 and TRBJ2-7; 10 positions match TRBD2. The germline V gene encodes CDR1 MNHNS and CDR2 SASEGT. This CDR3 has 13 residues. V lost 5 bases, J lost 3 bases, and 1 base stayed unmatched. CDR3 loop: CASSQREGYEQYF. CDR3 nucleotides: TGTGCCAGCAGTCAGCGGGAGGGCTACGAGCAGTACTTC.

CDR3 in DNA: TGTGCCAGCAGAACGACAGGGGGAGGAAACACCATATATTTT. This sequence encodes CASRTTGGGNTIYF. The chain carries TRBV28 and TRBJ1-3, with TRBD1 matching 9 bases. CDR1 and CDR2 from the germline V gene are MDHEN and SYDVKM. There are 14 residues in the CDR3. V trimming: 6 bases; J trimming: 4 bases; junction bases outside the gene matches: 4.

The chain combines TRBV19 with TRBJ2-7; 10 positions match TRBD2. V lost 10 bases and J lost 5; bases outside the gene matches: 14. The CDR3 runs 15 residues. The germline gives CDR1 LNHDA, CDR2 SQIVND (reference sequence). CDR3 bases: TGTGCCACCCGCCGGGCTAGCGGGAGCGGCGACGAGCAGTACTTC. The encoded protein is CATRRASGSGDEQYF.

This clone has a count of ten or more. The CDR3 nucleotides are TGTGCCAGCAGCCAAGATACGGGGGCCAACGTCCTGACTTTC. Translating it yields CASSQDTGANVLTF. The chain links TRBV4-2 to TRBJ2-6, with D unresolved. CDR3 size: 14 residues. V lost 0 bases and J 4 bases, leaving 4 bases between the germline ends. Germline lookup yields CDR1 LGHNA and CDR2 YNFKEQ.

Details on this clone: This could be a read error, since a much larger clone is one nucleotide away. The genes are TRBV2 and TRBJ2-5; TRBD1 or TRBD2 may be the D gene (5 bases each). The V end lost 8 bases, the J end lost 5 bases, and 24 bases lay between the germline ends. The germline CDR1 and CDR2 sequences are SNHLY and FYNNEI. CDR3 length: 16 amino acids. The CDR3 sequence is CASGKGFRDQGETQYF. For the CDR3, the DNA is TGTGCCAGCGGGAAGGGGTTCCGGGACCAAGGGGAGACCCAGTACTTC.

This clone was observed a single time. The V gene is TRBV28, the J gene TRBJ1-1, with TRBD1 matching 7 bases. The CDR3 runs to 14 residues. CDR1 and CDR2 from the germline V gene are MDHEN and SYDVKM. V lost 6 bases and J lost 3; bases outside the gene matches: 7. The CDR3 region is CASSRGGVDTEAFF. The CDR3 DNA is TGTGCCAGCAGCAGGGGGGGTGTGGACACTGAAGCTTTCTTT.

J is TRBJ1-5 and V is TRBV28, with TRBD1 matching over 9 bases. The CDR3 has 15 residues. The V and J ends lost 2 bases and 5 bases, in that order; junction bases with no gene match: 4. Germline V gene lookup returns CDR1 MDHEN and CDR2 SYDVKM. CDR3 in DNA: TGTGCCAGCAGTTTAAGGGGACAGGGACATCAGCCCCAGCATTTT. This sequence encodes CASSLRGQGHQPQHF. Drawing the rest from reference TRBV28 and TRBJ1-5, the complete variable domain is DVKVTQSSRYLVKRTGEKVFLECVQDMDHENMFWYRQDPGLGLRLIYFSYDVKMKEKGDIPEGYSVSREKKERFSLILESASTNQTSMYLCASSLRGQGHQPQHFGDGTRLSIL.

This rearrangement joins TRBV28 to TRBJ1-5; 8 bases align to TRBD1. With V trimmed by 5 bases and J by 5 bases, 8 bases remained unmatched. Germline loops: CDR1 MDHEN, CDR2 SYDVKM. The CDR3 is made up of 15 amino acids. CDR3 coding DNA: TGTGCCAGCAGTATCAGGGGGCGGTTCGATCAGCCCCAGCATTTT. Its protein product is CASSIRGRFDQPQHF.

The chain employs TRBV5-4 and TRBJ2-7; the D gene is possibly TRBD1 (5 bases). The germline V gene has CDR1 SGHNT and CDR2 YYREEE (reference sequence). V lost 3 bases to trimming and J lost 0 bases, with 13 bases between them. CDR3 size: 15 residues. DNA for the CDR3: TGTGCCAGCAGCTCTGCGGTGGGGCCCTCCTACGAGCAGTACTTC. This gives the protein CASSSAVGPSYEQYF.

Details on this clone: Other DNA sequences within the sample encode an identical CDR3. The rearrangement links TRBV20-1 to TRBJ2-3; D not resolved. The CDR3 is 11 amino acids. The germline CDR1 and CDR2 sequences are DFQATT and SNEGSKA (reference sequence). Trimming removed 6 bases at V and 2 bases at J, with 6 bases between. The DNA of the CDR3 is TGCAGTGCCAGCCTCACAGATACGCAGTATTTT. Encoded protein: CSASLTDTQYF.

This chain uses TRBV2 with TRBJ2-6; 9 bases are shared with TRBD1. The CDR3 has 19 residues. V gave up 0 bases and J gave up 1 base; unmatched junction bases: 7. The germline CDR1 and CDR2 sequences are SNHLY and FYNNEI. For the CDR3, the DNA is TGTGCCAGCAGTGAAGCGGTGGACAGGGGTGGTTCTGGGGCCAACGTCCTGACTTTC. It yields the protein CASSEAVDRGGSGANVLTF.

This clone is a singleton in its sample. J is TRBJ2-1 and V is TRBV15, with D unresolved. The CDR3 totals 15 residues. CDR1 is LNHNV and CDR2 is YYDKDF in the germline V gene (reference sequence). V lost 1 base, J lost 7 bases, and 14 bases lay in between. The DNA of the CDR3 is TGTGCCACCAGCAGAGGGGCATCCAGGTTAAATGAGCAGTTCTTC. This encodes CATSRGASRLNEQFF.

The chain employs TRBV27 and TRBJ1-5; no firm D call. V was pared by 6 bases and J by 0 bases, with 9 bases between. CDR3 length: 14 amino acids. Germline V gene sequence: CDR1 MNHEY, CDR2 SMNVEV (reference sequence). The CDR3 spells CASSTENSNQPQHF. For the CDR3, the DNA is TGTGCCAGCAGCACAGAAAATAGCAATCAGCCCCAGCATTTT.

V usage is TRBV2 and J usage is TRBJ2-4; weak D call: TRBD2 (5 bases). Germline V lookup: CDR1 SNHLY, CDR2 FYNNEI. This CDR3 has 14 residues. V lost 6 bases, J lost 4 bases, and 13 bases lay in between. CDR3 in amino acids: CASSPGGGKNIQYF. The CDR3 DNA sequence: TGTGCCAGCAGCCCGGGCGGAGGTAAAAACATTCAGTACTTC.

The rearrangement uses TRBV2 and TRBJ1-1; a weak D match, TRBD1 (5 bases). Germline lookup yields CDR1 SNHLY and CDR2 FYNNEI. Deletions cut 6 bases from V and 4 bases from J, with 18 bases between. The CDR3 covers 15 residues. In nucleotides, the CDR3 is TGTGCCAGCAGCCCCCCGGCAGGGTTTGGCACTGAAGCTTTCTTT. This encodes CASSPPAGFGTEAFF.

As for this clone: The likely explanation is a read error, given a far larger clone one base away. CDR3 DNA sequence: TGTGCCAGCAGTTTAATTCTAGGCGGGAGAGCCTCCTACGAGCAGTACTTC. Amino acid sequence: CASSLILGGRASYEQYF. V usage is TRBV28 and J usage is TRBJ2-7; 7 bases map to TRBD2. CDR1 and CDR2 from the germline V gene are MDHEN and SYDVKM. This CDR3 region has 17 residues. J lost 0 bases, V lost 2 bases, and 10 bases had no gene match.

The gene calls are TRBV7-9 and TRBJ2-3, with TRBD1 identical over 8 bases. Germline V gives CDR1 SEHNR, CDR2 FQNEAQ (reference sequence). V gave up 3 bases and J gave up 0 bases; unmatched junction bases: 2. The CDR3 has 15 residues. Here the CDR3 reads CASSFRTGSTDTQYF. CDR3 DNA sequence: TGTGCCAGCAGCTTTAGGACAGGGAGCACAGATACGCAGTATTTT.

The rearrangement links TRBV7-3 to TRBJ1-3; D is ambiguous. V was pared by 5 bases and J by 2 bases, with 10 bases between. Germline V gene lookup returns CDR1 SGHTA and CDR2 FQGTGA. CDR3 length: 14 residues. The CDR3 is CASSLAGPGNTIYF. The DNA for the CDR3 is TGTGCCAGCAGCCTCGCCGGGCCTGGAAACACCATATATTTT.

This sequence joins TRBV7-8 and TRBJ1-1; the D is unclear. The CDR3 length is 15 residues. Germline V CDR1 and CDR2: SGHVS, FQNEAQ. The V end was cut by 1 base, the J end by 7 bases, with 16 bases between. The CDR3, as DNA: TGTGCCAGCAGCTTAGAGCCTGGTTTATCCCTTGAAGCTTTCTTT. It translates to CASSLEPGLSLEAFF.

The chain couples TRBV7-9 to TRBJ2-3; possible D gene TRBD2, 6 bases. This CDR3 comprises 18 residues. The V and J ends lost 2 bases and 5 bases respectively, with 23 bases between them. The V gene's germline CDR1 is SEHNR and CDR2 FQNEAQ (reference sequence). The CDR3 region is CASSLFYGTSEGRDTQYF. DNA for the CDR3: TGTGCCAGCAGCTTATTTTACGGGACTTCAGAGGGGAGAGATACGCAGTATTTT.

The chain recombines TRBV5-1 with TRBJ2-1; 12 nucleotides line up with TRBD2. The CDR3 totals 16 residues. Germline V lookup: CDR1 SGHRS, CDR2 YFSETQ. Germline trimming cut 2 bases from V and 3 bases from J; bases unmatched to any gene: 3. CDR3 nucleotide sequence: TGCGCCAGCAGCTTTATGGGACTAGCGGGCTACAATGAGCAGTTCTTC. Translation: CASSFMGLAGYNEQFF.

Note on this clone: A read error may explain this, as a much larger clone is one base away. The genes are TRBV7-9 and TRBJ2-7, with no clear D. V dropped 3 bases and J dropped 3 bases, with 3 bases sitting between them. CDR1 is SEHNR and CDR2 is FQNEAQ in the germline V gene (reference sequence). CDR3 size: 11 residues. CDR3 sequence: CASSFLYEQYF. CDR3 DNA: TGTGCCAGCAGCTTCCTCTACGAGCAGTACTTC.

The chain combines TRBV7-9 with TRBJ2-1; 8 bases fit TRBD2. The junction had 7 bases not matched to a gene; V was cut back by 5 bases and J by 4 bases. CDR3 length: 15 amino acids. CDR1 and CDR2 (germline): SEHNR, FQNEAQ (reference sequence). CDR3 DNA sequence: TGTGCCAGCAGCCCCCGCGGGGGGCAATACAATGAGCAGTTCTTC. Encoded protein: CASSPRGGQYNEQFF.

The chain uses TRBV10-3 and TRBJ2-7, with D perhaps matching TRBD2 (6 bases). The V gene lost 0 bases and the J gene lost 4 bases, with 13 bases spanning the gap. The germline V gene encodes CDR1 ENHRY and CDR2 SYGVKD. CDR3 length: 15 amino acids. The CDR3 DNA sequence: TGTGCCATCAGTGAGTCTCTGGGAGGAGGGTACGAGCAGTACTTC. Protein product: CAISESLGGGYEQYF.

This chain connects TRBV18 to TRBJ2-7, with 9 bases matching TRBD1. CDR1 is KGHSH and CDR2 is LQKENI in the germline V gene. This CDR3 is built from 15 residues. V trimming: 0 bases; J trimming: 7 bases; junction bases outside the gene matches: 7. CDR3: CASSPPGGQGREQYF. The DNA for the CDR3 is TGTGCCAGCTCACCACCAGGGGGACAGGGCCGGGAGCAGTACTTC.

The chain couples TRBV2 to TRBJ2-2; 7 positions match TRBD1. The CDR3 has 15 amino acids. Germline-derived CDR1 and CDR2 are SNHLY and FYNNEI. With V trimmed by 6 bases and J by 0 bases, 4 bases remained unmatched. The CDR3 here is CASRTGTANTGELFF. For the CDR3, the DNA is TGTGCCAGCAGAACCGGGACAGCGAACACCGGGGAGCTGTTTTTT.